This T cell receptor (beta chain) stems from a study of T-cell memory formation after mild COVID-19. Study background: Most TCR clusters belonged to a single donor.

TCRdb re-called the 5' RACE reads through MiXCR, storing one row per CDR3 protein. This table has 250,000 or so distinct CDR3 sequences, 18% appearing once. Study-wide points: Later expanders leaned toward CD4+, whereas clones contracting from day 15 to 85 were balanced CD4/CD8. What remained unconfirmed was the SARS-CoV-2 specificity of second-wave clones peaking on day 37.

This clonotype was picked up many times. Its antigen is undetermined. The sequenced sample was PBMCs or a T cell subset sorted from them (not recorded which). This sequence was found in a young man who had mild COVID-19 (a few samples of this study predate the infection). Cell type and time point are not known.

In DNA form, the CDR3 reads TGTGCCAGCAACGTGCAGGGGAGAAATTCACCCCTCCACTTT. Protein product: CASNVQGRNSPLHF. The rearrangement uses TRBV6-6 and TRBJ1-6; a possible D gene is TRBD1 (6 bases). The CDR3 is 14 amino acids. The V gene lost 7 bases and the J gene lost 7 bases, with 14 bases spanning the gap. Germline V gene data show CDR1 as MNHNY and CDR2 as SVGAGI (reference sequence).